This T cell receptor beta chain was sequenced in a study of tumor-infiltrating lymphocytes in localized non-small cell lung cancer. Repertoires were generated with immunoSEQ multiplex PCR, while TCRdb's copy carries only in-frame clones and drops some. The sample yields 9,500 to 15,000 clones, 65% to 90% seen once. Notes on this clone: The junction departs from germline at one end; a sequencing error may be responsible.

Per the germline V gene, CDR1 is SSHAT and CDR2 is FNYEAQ (reference sequence). The CDR3 is 13 amino acids. What was sequenced was lung tumor tissue. This sequence joins TRBV7-7 and TRBJ2-1; weak D call: TRBD2 (5 bases). This TCR came from a human donor with non-small cell lung cancer. The CDR3 DNA sequence: TGTGCTAGCAGCTTAGTCCAGGACTCAGAGCAGTTCTTC. This codes for CASSLVQDSEQFF.